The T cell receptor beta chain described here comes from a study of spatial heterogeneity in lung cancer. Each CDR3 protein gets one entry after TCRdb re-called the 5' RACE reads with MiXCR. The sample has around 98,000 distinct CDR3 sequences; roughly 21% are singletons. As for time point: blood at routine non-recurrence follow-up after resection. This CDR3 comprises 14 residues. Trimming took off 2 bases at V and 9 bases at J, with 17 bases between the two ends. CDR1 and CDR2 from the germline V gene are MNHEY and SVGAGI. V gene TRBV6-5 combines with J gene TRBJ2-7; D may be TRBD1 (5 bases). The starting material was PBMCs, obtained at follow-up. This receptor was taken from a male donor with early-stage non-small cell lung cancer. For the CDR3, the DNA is TGTGCCAGCAGTTACGAAGGACACGCCGCGAGGCAGTACTTC. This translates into CASSYEGHAARQYF.